This T cell receptor beta chain is from a study of early T cells in non-severe SARS-CoV-2 infection. There are many counts of this clonotype. Its matching antigen is unknown. General observations from the study: Matching results from VDJdb favored anti-spike CD8 responses, leaving private and CD4 specificities undetected.

The CDR3 loop spans 11 amino acids. The germline CDR1 and CDR2 sequences are ENHRY and SYGVKD. V was shortened by 4 bases and J by 5 bases, with 5 bases between the two germline ends. Individual cDNA molecules each received unique molecular identifiers attached to them. In TCRdb, the 5' RACE reads were re-called with MiXCR into one record per CDR3 protein. The sample carries 30,000 to 40,000 distinct CDR3 sequences, 7.1% recorded once. The receptor's source is an adult who was a healthcare worker with PCR-confirmed SARS-CoV-2 infection or an uninfected control (not recorded which). The sample here was whole blood, taken at baseline. This chain links TRBV10-3 with TRBJ1-2; D unclear. The CDR3 bases are TGTGCCATCAGTGGAAAATATGGCTACACCTTC. It translates to CAISGKYGYTF.